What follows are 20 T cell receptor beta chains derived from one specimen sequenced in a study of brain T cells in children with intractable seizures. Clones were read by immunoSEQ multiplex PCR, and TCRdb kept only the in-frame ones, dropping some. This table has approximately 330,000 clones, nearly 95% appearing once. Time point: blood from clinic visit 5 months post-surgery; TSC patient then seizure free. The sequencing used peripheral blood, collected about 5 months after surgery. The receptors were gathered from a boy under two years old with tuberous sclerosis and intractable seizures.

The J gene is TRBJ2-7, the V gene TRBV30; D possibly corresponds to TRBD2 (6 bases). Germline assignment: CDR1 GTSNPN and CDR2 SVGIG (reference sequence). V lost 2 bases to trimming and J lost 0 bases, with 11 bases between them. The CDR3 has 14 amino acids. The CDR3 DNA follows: TGTGCCTGGAGTCGGGGGAGAAGCTCCTACGAGCAGTACTTC. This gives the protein CAWSRGRSSYEQYF. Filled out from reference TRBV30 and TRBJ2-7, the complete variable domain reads SQTIHQWPATLVQPVGSPLSLECTVEGTSNPNLYWYRQAAGRGLQLLFYSVGIGQISSEVPQNLSASRPQDRQFILSSKKLLLSDSGFYLCAWSRGRSSYEQYFGPGTRLTVT.

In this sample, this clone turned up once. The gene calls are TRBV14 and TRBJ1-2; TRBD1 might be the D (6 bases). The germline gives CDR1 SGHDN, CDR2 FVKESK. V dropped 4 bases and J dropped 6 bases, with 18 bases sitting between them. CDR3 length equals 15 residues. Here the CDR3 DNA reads TGTGCCAGCAGCCTTACCGCGGGGGGCGTAAATGGCTACACCTTC. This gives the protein CASSLTAGGVNGYTF.

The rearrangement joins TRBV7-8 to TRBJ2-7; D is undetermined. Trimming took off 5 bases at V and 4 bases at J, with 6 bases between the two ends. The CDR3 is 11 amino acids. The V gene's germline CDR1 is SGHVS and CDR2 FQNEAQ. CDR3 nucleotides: TGTGCCAGCAGCCTAAAATACGAGCAGTACTTC. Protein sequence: CASSLKYEQYF.

Here the CDR3 DNA reads TGCGCCAGCAGCTTGAAGCGGACAGACTTCCAAGAGACCCAGTACTTC. Amino acids: CASSLKRTDFQETQYF. This chain uses TRBV5-1 with TRBJ2-5, with D possibly being TRBD1 (6 bases). Trimming left V 1 base short and J 1 base short, with 14 bases between. In germline, CDR1 is SGHRS, CDR2 YFSETQ. The CDR3 length is 16 residues.

The CDR3 nucleotides are TGCAGCGTCGAAAAACGGTACCAAGAGACCCAGTACTTC. Its translation is CSVEKRYQETQYF. J is TRBJ2-5 and V is TRBV29-1; D uncertain. Trimming removed 6 bases at V and 0 bases at J, with 11 bases between. Germline loops: CDR1 SQVTM, CDR2 ANQGSEA. The CDR3 has 13 residues.

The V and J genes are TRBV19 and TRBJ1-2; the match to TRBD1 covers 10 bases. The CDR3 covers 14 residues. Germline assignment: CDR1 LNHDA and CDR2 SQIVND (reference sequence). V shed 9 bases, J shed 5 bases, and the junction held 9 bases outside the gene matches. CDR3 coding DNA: TGTGCCAGCAATCACCGGGACAGGGGTTATGGCTACACCTTC. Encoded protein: CASNHRDRGYGYTF. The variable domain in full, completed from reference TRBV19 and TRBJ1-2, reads DGGITQSPKYLFRKEGQNVTLSCEQNLNHDAMYWYRQDPGQGLRLIYYSQIVNDFQKGDIAEGYSVSREKKESFPLTVTSAQKNPTAFYLCASNHRDRGYGYTFGSGTRLTVV.

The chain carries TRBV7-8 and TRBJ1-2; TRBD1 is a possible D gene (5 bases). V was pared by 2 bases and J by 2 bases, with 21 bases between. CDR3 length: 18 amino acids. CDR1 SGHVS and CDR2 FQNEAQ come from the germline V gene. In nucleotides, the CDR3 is TGTGCCAGCAGCTTAACCGGTGGGCCTCAGGGATTGAACTATGGCTACACCTTC. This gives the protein CASSLTGGPQGLNYGYTF. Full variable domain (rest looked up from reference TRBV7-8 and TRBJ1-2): GAGVSQSPRYKVAKRGQDVALRCDPISGHVSLFWYQQALGQGPEFLTYFQNEAQLDKSGLPSDRFFAERPEGSVSTLKIQRTQQEDSAVYLCASSLTGGPQGLNYGYTFGSGTRLTVV.

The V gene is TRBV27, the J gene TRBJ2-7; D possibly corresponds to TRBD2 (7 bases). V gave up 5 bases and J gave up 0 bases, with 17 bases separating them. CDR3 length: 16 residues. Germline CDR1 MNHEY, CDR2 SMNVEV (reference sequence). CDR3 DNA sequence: TGTGCCAGCAGTGGACTCCCGGGGGGCAGCTCCTACGAGCAGTACTTC. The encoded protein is CASSGLPGGSSYEQYF.

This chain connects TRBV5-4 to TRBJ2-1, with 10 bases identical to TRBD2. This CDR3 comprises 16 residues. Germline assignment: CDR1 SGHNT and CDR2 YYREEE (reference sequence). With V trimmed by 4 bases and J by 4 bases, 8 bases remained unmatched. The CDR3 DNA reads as TGTGCCAGCAGCCCCGCCCTAGCGGGAGTGTACAATGAGCAGTTCTTC. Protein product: CASSPALAGVYNEQFF.

The CDR3 region has the DNA TGTGCCATCAGAGTCCCGGGACACGGGAACACTGAAGCTTTCTTT. This gives the protein CAIRVPGHGNTEAFF. The chain is built from TRBV10-3 and TRBJ1-1; perhaps TRBD1 as D (6 bases). Trimming pared 6 bases from V and 1 base from J, leaving 15 bases between. Germline CDR1 and CDR2: ENHRY and SYGVKD. The CDR3 sequence is 15 residues long.

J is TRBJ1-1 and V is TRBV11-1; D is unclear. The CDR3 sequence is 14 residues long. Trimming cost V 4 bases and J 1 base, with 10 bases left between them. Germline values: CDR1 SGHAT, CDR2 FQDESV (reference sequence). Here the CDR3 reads CASSYVGKNTEAFF. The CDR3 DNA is TGTGCCAGCAGCTACGTAGGTAAGAACACTGAAGCTTTCTTT.

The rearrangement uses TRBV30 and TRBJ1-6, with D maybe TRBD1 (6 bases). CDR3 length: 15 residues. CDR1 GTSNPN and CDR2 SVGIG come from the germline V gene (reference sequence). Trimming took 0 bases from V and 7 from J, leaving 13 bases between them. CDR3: CAWSVITGQNSPLHF. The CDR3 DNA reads TGTGCCTGGAGTGTAATTACAGGGCAGAATTCACCCCTCCACTTT.

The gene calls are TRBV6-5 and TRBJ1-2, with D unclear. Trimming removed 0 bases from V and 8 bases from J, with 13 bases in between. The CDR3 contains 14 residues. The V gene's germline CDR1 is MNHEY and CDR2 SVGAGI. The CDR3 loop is CASSYSKEGGGYTF. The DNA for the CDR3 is TGTGCCAGCAGTTACTCGAAGGAGGGCGGAGGCTACACCTTC.

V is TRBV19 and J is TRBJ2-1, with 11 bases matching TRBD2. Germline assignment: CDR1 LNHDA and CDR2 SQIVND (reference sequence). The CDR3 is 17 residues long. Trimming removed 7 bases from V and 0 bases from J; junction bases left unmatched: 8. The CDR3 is CASNLAGGPSSYNEQFF. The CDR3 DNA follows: TGTGCCAGTAATCTAGCGGGAGGCCCGAGCTCCTACAATGAGCAGTTCTTC.

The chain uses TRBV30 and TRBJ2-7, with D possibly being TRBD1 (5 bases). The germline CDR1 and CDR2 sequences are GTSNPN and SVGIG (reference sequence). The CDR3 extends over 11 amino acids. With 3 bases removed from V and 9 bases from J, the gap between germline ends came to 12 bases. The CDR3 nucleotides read TGTGCCTGGAGCGAACTCCAGGGGCAGTACTTC. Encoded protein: CAWSELQGQYF.

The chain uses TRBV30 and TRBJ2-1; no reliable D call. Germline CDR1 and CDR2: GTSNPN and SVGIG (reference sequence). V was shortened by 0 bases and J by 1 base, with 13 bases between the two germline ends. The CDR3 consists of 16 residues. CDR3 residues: CAWSVYGLGSYNEQFF. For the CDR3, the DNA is TGTGCCTGGAGTGTATATGGTCTAGGGTCCTACAATGAGCAGTTCTTC.

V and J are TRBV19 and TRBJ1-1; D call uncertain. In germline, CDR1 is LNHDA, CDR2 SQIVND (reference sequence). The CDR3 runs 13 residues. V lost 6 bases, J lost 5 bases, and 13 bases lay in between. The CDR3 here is CASRSRESTEAFF. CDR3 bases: TGTGCCAGTAGATCGAGGGAGTCTACTGAAGCTTTCTTT.

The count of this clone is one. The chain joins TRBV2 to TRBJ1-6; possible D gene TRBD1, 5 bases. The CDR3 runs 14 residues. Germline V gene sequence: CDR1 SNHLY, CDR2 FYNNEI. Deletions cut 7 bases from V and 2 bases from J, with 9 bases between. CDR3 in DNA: TGTGCCAGCAAGCAGGGAACCTATAATTCACCCCTCCACTTT. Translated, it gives CASKQGTYNSPLHF.

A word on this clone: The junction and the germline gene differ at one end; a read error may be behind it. Written as DNA, the CDR3 is TGTGCCAGCAGCCAAGGAGGTCCAGGGTTTACCTTT. Translated: CASSQGGPGFTF. The chain joins TRBV3-1 (or the pseudogene TRBV3-2) to TRBJ1-1; TRBD1 might be the D (5 bases). The CDR3 runs 12 residues. From germline, CDR1 is LGHDT and CDR2 YNNKEL (reference sequence).

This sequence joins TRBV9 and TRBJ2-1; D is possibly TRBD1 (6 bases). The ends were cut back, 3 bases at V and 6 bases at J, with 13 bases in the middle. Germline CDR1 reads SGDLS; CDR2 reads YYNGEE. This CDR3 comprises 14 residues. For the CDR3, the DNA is TGTGCCAGCAGCGACCGGGACATCTTCAATGAGCAGTTCTTC. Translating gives CASSDRDIFNEQFF.